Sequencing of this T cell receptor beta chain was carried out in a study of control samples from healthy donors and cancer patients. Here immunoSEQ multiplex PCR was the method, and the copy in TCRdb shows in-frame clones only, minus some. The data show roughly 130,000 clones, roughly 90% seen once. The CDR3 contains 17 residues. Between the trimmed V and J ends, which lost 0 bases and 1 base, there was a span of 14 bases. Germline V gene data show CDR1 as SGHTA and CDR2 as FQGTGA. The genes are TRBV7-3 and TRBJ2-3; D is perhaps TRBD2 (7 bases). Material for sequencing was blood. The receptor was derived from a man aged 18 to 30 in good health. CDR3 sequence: CASSLTLTGGGTDTQYF. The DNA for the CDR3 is TGTGCCAGCAGCTTAACACTTACGGGGGGCGGCACAGATACGCAGTATTTT.